One and the same sample provided the 25 T cell receptor beta chains below, sequenced in a study of CD4 T cells in relation to SARS-CoV-2 and coronaviruses. The table came from immunoSEQ multiplex PCR; TCRdb's copy has only in-frame clones and leaves some out. The table lists about 56,000 clones, roughly 94% of them singletons. The source material was naive CD4+ T cells from PBMCs. Subset meaning: naive CD4+ T cells isolated by negative enrichment. Receptor source: an adult with COVID-19.

The rearrangement joins TRBV18 to TRBJ1-5, with D possibly being TRBD1 (5 bases). V lost 1 base and J 5 bases, leaving 6 bases between the germline ends. The CDR3 totals 13 residues. The germline V gene has CDR1 KGHSH and CDR2 LQKENI. CDR3 DNA: TGTGCCAGCTCACCACAAGGGGATCAGCCCCAGCATTTT. This gives the protein CASSPQGDQPQHF.

The rearrangement links TRBV5-4 to TRBJ2-3; 7 nucleotides match TRBD2. Per the germline V gene, CDR1 is SGHNT and CDR2 is YYREEE (reference sequence). The CDR3 is 16 amino acids. With V trimmed by 4 bases and J by 2 bases, 10 bases remained unmatched. CDR3 bases: TGTGCCAGCAGCGCTGCTAGCGGAGAATCCACAGATACGCAGTATTTT. Translated, it gives CASSAASGESTDTQYF.

The chain joins TRBV2 to TRBJ2-5, with D unresolved. Germline CDR1 reads SNHLY; CDR2 reads FYNNEI. The V end was cut by 8 bases, the J end by 3 bases, with 13 bases between. The CDR3 spans 13 residues. CDR3 coding DNA: TGTGCCAGCCTACTAAGATTTGAAGAGACCCAGTACTTC. Translated: CASLLRFEETQYF.

The chain recombines TRBV5-4 with TRBJ1-2; 8 bases line up with TRBD1. J lost 6 bases, V lost 0 bases, and 10 bases had no gene match. CDR1 is SGHNT, CDR2 YYREEE, per germline (reference sequence). The CDR3 sequence is 16 residues long. CDR3 sequence: CASSLDRTGTINGYTF. The CDR3 DNA follows: TGTGCCAGCAGCTTGGACCGGACAGGGACCATCAATGGCTACACCTTC.

The J gene is TRBJ2-1, the V gene TRBV11-2, with D tentatively TRBD2 (5 bases). The V gene's germline CDR1 is SGHAT and CDR2 FQNNGV. V lost 4 bases, J lost 9 bases, and 22 bases lay in between. The CDR3 has 16 amino acids. The CDR3 sequence is CASSYKPGSSKFEQFF. For the CDR3, the DNA is TGTGCCAGCAGCTATAAGCCGGGATCTAGTAAATTTGAGCAGTTCTTC.

The rearrangement links TRBV5-1 to TRBJ1-1; D ambiguous. Germline CDR1 reads SGHRS; CDR2 reads YFSETQ. The length of the CDR3 is 14 residues. V shed 4 bases and J shed 0 bases, with 10 bases lying between them. The chain's CDR3 is CASSLGAMNTEAFF. The CDR3 nucleotides read TGCGCCAGCAGCCTCGGAGCCATGAACACTGAAGCTTTCTTT.

J is TRBJ1-5 and V is TRBV19; 8 bases agree with TRBD1. The CDR3 is 18 amino acids. The germline gives CDR1 LNHDA, CDR2 SQIVND (reference sequence). After removal of 0 bases from V and 1 base from J, the junction contained 8 bases not matched to a gene. The CDR3 DNA follows: TGTGCCAGTAGTATAGATCGACCCAGGGGGCTCAGCAATCAGCCCCAGCATTTT. Translated, it gives CASSIDRPRGLSNQPQHF. Full variable domain (outside the CDR3, taken from reference TRBV19 and TRBJ1-5): DGGITQSPKYLFRKEGQNVTLSCEQNLNHDAMYWYRQDPGQGLRLIYYSQIVNDFQKGDIAEGYSVSREKKESFPLTVTSAQKNPTAFYLCASSIDRPRGLSNQPQHFGDGTRLSIL.

The chain is built from TRBV19 and TRBJ1-6, with 8 bases lining up with TRBD1. V shed 9 bases, J shed 7 bases, and the junction held 11 bases outside the gene matches. This CDR3 comprises 15 residues. Germline V lookup: CDR1 LNHDA, CDR2 SQIVND (reference sequence). CDR3 sequence: CASARSGGGNSPLHF. The CDR3 nucleotides read TGTGCCAGCGCTCGGTCAGGGGGCGGGAATTCACCCCTCCACTTT.

For the CDR3, the DNA is TGTGCCAGCAGTGCCGCGAACACCGGGGAGCTGTTTTTT. This translates into CASSAANTGELFF. This rearrangement joins TRBV6-4 to TRBJ2-2, with unresolved D. The CDR3 runs 13 residues. Germline-derived CDR1 and CDR2 are MRHNA and SNTAGT. V was shortened by 4 bases and J by 0 bases, with 3 bases between the two germline ends.

CDR3 residues: CSASYRVGGDTQYF. The CDR3 bases are TGCAGTGCTAGTTACAGGGTGGGGGGAGATACGCAGTATTTT. The chain combines TRBV20-1 with TRBJ2-3; D possibly uses TRBD1 or TRBD2 (6 bases each). The V gene lost 3 bases and the J gene lost 5 bases, with 15 bases spanning the gap. This CDR3 has 14 residues. Germline V gene lookup returns CDR1 DFQATT and CDR2 SNEGSKA (reference sequence).

This chain connects TRBV4-1 to TRBJ2-1; no clear D. This CDR3 is 11 amino acids long. Trimming removed 3 bases from V and 10 bases from J, with 7 bases in between. CDR1 is MGHRA and CDR2 is YSYEKL in the germline V gene. Here the CDR3 reads CASSHRLEQFF. For the CDR3, the DNA is TGCGCCAGCAGCCACCGGTTGGAGCAGTTCTTC.

V is TRBV7-2 and J is TRBJ1-1, with D unclear. Germline CDR1 is SGHTA and CDR2 is FQGNSA. V lost 4 bases to trimming and J lost 3 bases, with 9 bases between them. This CDR3 contains 13 residues. The CDR3 protein is CASSSYEHTEAFF. Here the CDR3 DNA reads TGTGCCAGCAGCTCCTATGAGCACACTGAAGCTTTCTTT.

The chain couples TRBV7-6 to TRBJ2-2; possibly TRBD1 or TRBD2 for D (5 bases each). The length of the CDR3 is 16 residues. Germline V CDR1 and CDR2: SGHVS, FNYEAQ. Trimming took off 2 bases at V and 2 bases at J, with 12 bases between the two ends. Written as DNA, the CDR3 is TGTGCCAGCAGCTTATTGGGACCGCAAAACACCGGGGAGCTGTTTTTT. Its translation: CASSLLGPQNTGELFF.

V and J are TRBV30 and TRBJ2-7; maybe TRBD2 (6 bases). The germline V gene has CDR1 GTSNPN and CDR2 SVGIG (reference sequence). This CDR3 comprises 14 residues. V was trimmed by 1 base and J by 4 bases, leaving 14 bases between them. The CDR3 DNA is TGTGCCTGGAGTGCCGGGACTCAATTTTACGAGCAGTACTTC. Translating it yields CAWSAGTQFYEQYF.

The chain employs TRBV5-1 and TRBJ2-5, with TRBD1 identical over 7 bases. Germline lookup yields CDR1 SGHRS and CDR2 YFSETQ. Trimming cost V 0 bases and J 5 bases; bases outside gene matches: 7. The CDR3 has 15 amino acids. CDR3 coding DNA: TGCGCCAGCAGCTTGGCCAACAGGGGTTCCGAGACCCAGTACTTC. Its translation is CASSLANRGSETQYF.

The J gene is TRBJ2-1, the V gene TRBV30; D tentatively fits TRBD1 or TRBD2 (6 bases each). Germline V gene sequence: CDR1 GTSNPN, CDR2 SVGIG (reference sequence). The CDR3 extends over 12 amino acids. The V end was cut by 0 bases, the J end by 11 bases, with 11 bases between. Here the CDR3 reads CAWSVQGLQQFF. In nucleotides, the CDR3 is TGTGCCTGGAGTGTACAGGGACTCCAGCAGTTCTTC.

Remarks on this clone: The same CDR3 can be traced to other DNA sequences in this sample. The rearrangement uses TRBV19 and TRBJ2-7; TRBD2 might be the D (5 bases). V lost 5 bases, J lost 5 bases, and 16 bases lay in between. This CDR3 has 14 amino acids. The germline gives CDR1 LNHDA, CDR2 SQIVND (reference sequence). The CDR3 DNA sequence: TGTGCCAGTAGTTCGGCTAGTGGGAGCGACGAGCAGTACTTC. Protein sequence: CASSSASGSDEQYF. Together with reference TRBV19 and TRBJ2-7, the CDR3 gives the full variable domain: DGGITQSPKYLFRKEGQNVTLSCEQNLNHDAMYWYRQDPGQGLRLIYYSQIVNDFQKGDIAEGYSVSREKKESFPLTVTSAQKNPTAFYLCASSSASGSDEQYFGPGTRLTVT.

The chain couples TRBV5-1 to TRBJ2-1; perhaps TRBD2 as D (6 bases). Trimming left V 0 bases short and J 2 bases short, with 9 bases between. Germline-derived CDR1 and CDR2 are SGHRS and YFSETQ. The CDR3 spans 15 residues. CDR3 in amino acids: CASSLASGPYNEQFF. The CDR3 DNA sequence: TGCGCCAGCAGCTTGGCCAGCGGGCCCTACAATGAGCAGTTCTTC.

The V call is TRBV28, the J call TRBJ2-5; D not certain. V was cut by 2 bases and J by 3 bases, with 10 bases left in between. There are 14 residues in the CDR3. The germline gives CDR1 MDHEN, CDR2 SYDVKM. This CDR3 reads CASSLEAGKETQYF. CDR3 in DNA: TGTGCCAGCAGTTTAGAAGCTGGGAAAGAGACCCAGTACTTC.

The chain employs TRBV10-3 and TRBJ1-3; TRBD1 is a possible D gene (5 bases). This CDR3 is 15 amino acids long. V was pared by 2 bases and J by 0 bases, with 8 bases between. The germline gives CDR1 ENHRY, CDR2 SYGVKD. Here the CDR3 reads CAISEGTDSGNTIYF. The CDR3 DNA is TGTGCCATCAGTGAGGGGACGGACTCTGGAAACACCATATATTTT.

This rearrangement joins TRBV29-1 to TRBJ2-2; possible D gene TRBD2, 7 bases. Germline assignment: CDR1 SQVTM and CDR2 ANQGSEA. V was cut by 3 bases and J by 0 bases, with 8 bases left in between. This CDR3 has 14 amino acids. The DNA of the CDR3 is TGCAGCGTTGAGCGGGGGCCGAACACCGGGGAGCTGTTTTTT. Translating gives CSVERGPNTGELFF.

This clone was seen just once. The chain uses TRBV5-5 and TRBJ1-4; TRBD1 is a possible D gene (5 bases). Germline V gives CDR1 SGHKS, CDR2 YYEKEE (reference sequence). The CDR3 loop spans 15 amino acids. V was pared by 2 bases and J by 3 bases, with 11 bases between. The CDR3 loop is CASSLRQGANEKLFF. The CDR3 DNA reads as TGTGCCAGCAGCTTACGGCAGGGCGCTAATGAAAAACTGTTTTTT.

The chain employs TRBV12-2 and TRBJ2-1; TRBD1 is the table's D call, not checked against the DNA. TRBV12-2 is marked as a pseudogene. The CDR3 covers 13 residues. For the CDR3, the DNA is TGTGCAAGTCGCTTGGACAAATACAATGAGCAGTTCTTC. It yields the protein CASRLDKYNEQFF.

The chain employs TRBV2 and TRBJ1-5; D is perhaps TRBD1 (5 bases). CDR3 length equals 15 residues. Trimming left V 5 bases short and J 0 bases short, with 11 bases between. Germline V gives CDR1 SNHLY, CDR2 FYNNEI. The CDR3 nucleotides are TGTGCCAGCAGTCCGGACAACTATAGCAATCAGCCCCAGCATTTT. Its protein product is CASSPDNYSNQPQHF.

The chain recombines TRBV29-1 with TRBJ2-6; D possibly corresponds to TRBD1 (6 bases). Trimming cost V 4 bases and J 2 bases, with 18 bases left between them. The CDR3 sequence is 17 residues long. Germline V gene sequence: CDR1 SQVTM, CDR2 ANQGSEA. In DNA form, the CDR3 reads TGCAGCGTTGGCTCCGCAGGGGCTCCACCTGGGGCCAACGTCCTGACTTTC. Encoded protein: CSVGSAGAPPGANVLTF.